These T cell receptor beta chains were read from a single sample in a study of cytomegalovirus exposure and HLA in healthy donors. Repertoires were generated with immunoSEQ multiplex PCR, while TCRdb's copy carries only in-frame clones and drops some. The profile shows about 190,000 clones, 82% of them singletons. Input material: PBMCs. The source is a woman aged 18-29 years in good health and CMV-seronegative. CDR3s include the opening cysteine and the closing phenylalanine or tryptophan. The D gene is left open where the match is weak. Where a row states a size, it is once, few, many or the class of an expanded clone; other rows omit it.

d_call	clone_size	v_call	j_call	cdr3_aa	cdr3_nt
TRBD2	.	TRBV28	TRBJ2-2	CASSLAGEGTGELFF	TGTGCCAGCAGTTTAGCGGGAGAAGGGACCGGGGAGCTGTTTTTT
TRBD1	.	TRBV30	TRBJ1-1	CAWRTGVNTEAFF	TGTGCCTGGAGGACAGGGGTGAACACTGAAGCTTTCTTT
TRBD2	.	TRBV7-2	TRBJ2-3	CASSLETAGVDTQYF	TGTGCCAGCAGCTTAGAGACAGCGGGAGTGGATACGCAGTATTTT
.	.	TRBV7-8	TRBJ2-7	CASSLSSYEQYF	TGTGCCAGCAGCCTTAGCTCCTACGAGCAGTACTTC
.	few	TRBV7-9	TRBJ1-4	CASSSTGQEKLFF	TGTGCCAGCAGCTCAACAGGGCAGGAAAAACTGTTTTTT
TRBD2	.	TRBV15	TRBJ2-2	CATSRQKGLAGSAGELFF	TGTGCCACCAGCAGACAAAAGGGATTAGCGGGATCGGCCGGGGAGCTGTTTTTT
.	once	TRBV6-5	TRBJ2-7	CASSYSDNQGYEQYF	TGTGCCAGCAGTTACTCGGATAATCAGGGCTACGAGCAGTACTTC
TRBD1	.	TRBV19	TRBJ1-2	CASSILGTADGYTF	TGTGCCAGTAGTATCCTGGGGACAGCCGATGGCTACACCTTC
.	.	TRBV7-9	TRBJ2-2	CASSFADRPNTGELFF	TGTGCCAGCAGCTTTGCCGACAGGCCTAACACCGGGGAGCTGTTTTTT
.	.	TRBV18	TRBJ2-3	CASSPQGYTDTQYF	TGTGCCAGCTCTCCGCAGGGTTACACAGATACGCAGTATTTT
TRBD2	.	TRBV14	TRBJ2-1	CASEAGGLREQFF	TGTGCCAGCGAAGCGGGGGGCCTTAGGGAGCAGTTCTTC
.	.	TRBV7-2	TRBJ2-1	CASSLQGTGEQFF	TGTGCCAGCAGCCTACAGGGTACCGGTGAGCAGTTCTTC
.	once	TRBV18	TRBJ1-5	CASSPTRGGGQPQHF	TGTGCCAGCTCACCTACCAGGGGTGGGGGTCAGCCCCAGCATTTT
.	.	TRBV9	TRBJ2-5	CASSGRDKQETQYF	TGTGCCAGCAGCGGCCGGGACAAGCAAGAGACCCAGTACTTC
.	.	TRBV28	TRBJ2-7	CASSLIWGQNPYEQYF	TGTGCCAGCAGTTTAATATGGGGGCAAAACCCCTACGAGCAGTACTTC
TRBD1	.	TRBV29-1	TRBJ2-7	CSVEDSGTATYEQYF	TGCAGCGTTGAAGATTCCGGGACAGCAACCTACGAGCAGTACTTC
.	.	TRBV28	TRBJ1-5	CASSLGGLLGSNQPQHF	TGTGCCAGCAGTTTAGGGGGACTTCTAGGGAGCAATCAGCCCCAGCATTTT
TRBD1	.	TRBV27	TRBJ1-5	CASSPWDSSNQPQHF	TGTGCCAGCAGCCCCTGGGACAGTAGCAATCAGCCCCAGCATTTT